These 30 T cell receptor beta chains were all obtained from the same sample, sequenced in a study of technical replicates of blood from a handful of donors. Data came from immunoSEQ multiplex PCR; TCRdb stores just in-frame clones and leaves some out. Of approximately 70,000 clones listed, over 80% were seen once; the top ten hold 0.35% to 0.45%. Sequenced material: T cells isolated from PBMCs. The source of these receptors is a human donor in good health.

This chain links TRBV9 with TRBJ2-1; possibly TRBD2 for D (5 bases). There are 14 residues in the CDR3. The V gene's germline CDR1 is SGDLS and CDR2 YYNGEE. V lost 5 bases to trimming and J lost 7 bases, with 16 bases between them. The CDR3 reads CASSKEPSGNEQFF. The CDR3 nucleotides are TGTGCCAGCAGTAAGGAGCCGTCGGGGAATGAGCAGTTCTTC.

This CDR3 reads CASSFGDGNYGYTF. The CDR3 DNA is TGCGCCAGCAGCTTCGGGGATGGAAACTATGGCTACACCTTC. The chain uses TRBV5-1 and TRBJ1-2; D call uncertain. CDR3 size: 14 residues. The ends were cut back, 2 bases at V and 2 bases at J, with 10 bases in the middle. From germline, CDR1 is SGHRS and CDR2 YFSETQ. Based on the CDR3 plus reference TRBV5-1 and TRBJ1-2, the full variable domain is KAGVTQTPRYLIKTRGQQVTLSCSPISGHRSVSWYQQTPGQGLQFLFEYFSETQRNKGNFPGRFSGRQFSNSRSEMNVSTLELGDSALYLCASSFGDGNYGYTFGSGTRLTVV.

V is TRBV29-1 and J is TRBJ1-2; 7 bases line up with TRBD1. Looked up from germline, CDR1 is SQVTM and CDR2 is ANQGSEA. The CDR3 has 13 residues. V gave up 5 bases and J gave up 2 bases; unmatched junction bases: 5. In nucleotides, the CDR3 is TGCAGCGTTTCTCAGACAGGGAACTATGGCTACACCTTC. Translating gives CSVSQTGNYGYTF.

This clone was counted once. The chain employs TRBV6-5 and TRBJ2-7; 11 bases line up with TRBD2. With 6 bases clipped from V and 3 bases from J, the junction kept 4 bases outside the gene matches. This CDR3 is built from 14 residues. Germline CDR1 reads MNHEY; CDR2 reads SVGAGI. CDR3 DNA: TGTGCCAGCAGGCGAGGACTAGCGGGCTACGAGCAGTACTTC. It translates to CASRRGLAGYEQYF.

V gene TRBV4-1 combines with J gene TRBJ2-1, with 8 bases fitting TRBD2. The CDR3 contains 18 residues. Per the germline V gene, CDR1 is MGHRA and CDR2 is YSYEKL. J was trimmed by 7 bases and V by 1 base; bases with no gene match: 15. The CDR3 spells CASSQVDLGLAGANEQFF. The CDR3 region has the DNA TGCGCCAGCAGCCAAGTTGACTTAGGGCTAGCGGGCGCTAATGAGCAGTTCTTC.

This clone occurred once. CDR3 sequence (DNA): TGCGCCAGCAGCTCCGTAGCGGAGAATGAGCAGTTCTTC. Its protein product is CASSSVAENEQFF. The V gene is TRBV5-1, the J gene TRBJ2-1, with D perhaps matching TRBD2 (6 bases). Germline-derived CDR1 and CDR2 are SGHRS and YFSETQ. The germline V and J ends were trimmed by 3 bases and 7 bases, with 11 bases remaining between them. The length of the CDR3 is 13 residues.

The chain has TRBV27 and TRBJ2-7, with TRBD1 matching 7 bases. The length of the CDR3 is 14 residues. Germline V gene lookup returns CDR1 MNHEY and CDR2 SMNVEV (reference sequence). V lost 6 bases and J lost 3; bases outside the gene matches: 8. The CDR3 coding sequence is TGTGCCAGCAGCCTCAAGGGGGCCCTCTACGAGCAGTACTTC. The encoded protein is CASSLKGALYEQYF.

The chain has TRBV6-5 and TRBJ2-1; D might be TRBD2 (5 bases). Germline V gives CDR1 MNHEY, CDR2 SVGAGI. The CDR3 spans 11 residues. The germline V and J ends were trimmed by 8 bases and 9 bases, with 11 bases remaining between them. The CDR3 nucleotides read TGTGCCAGCGGGGAGCTTTTTGAGCAGTTCTTC. Its protein is CASGELFEQFF.

This clone was recorded only once. The chain employs TRBV27 and TRBJ2-7, with a possible D match to TRBD1 (5 bases). V was cut by 7 bases and J by 6 bases, with 19 bases left in between. The CDR3 has 14 amino acids. Germline CDR1 reads MNHEY; CDR2 reads SMNVEV (reference sequence). The CDR3 here is CASTRVQGRGEQYF. The CDR3 DNA reads as TGTGCCAGCACTCGGGTCCAGGGTCGAGGCGAGCAGTACTTC.

The V gene is TRBV28, the J gene TRBJ1-2; D is ambiguous. Germline V gives CDR1 MDHEN, CDR2 SYDVKM. Trimming removed 2 bases at V and 8 bases at J, with 9 bases between. This CDR3 has 12 residues. The CDR3 sequence: CASSLSGRGYTF. The CDR3 region has the DNA TGTGCCAGCAGTTTAAGCGGGAGGGGCTACACCTTC.

The chain uses TRBV19 and TRBJ1-2; D possibly corresponds to TRBD1 (5 bases). The length of the CDR3 is 14 residues. The ends were cut back, 7 bases at V and 3 bases at J, with 15 bases in the middle. Germline V gene sequence: CDR1 LNHDA, CDR2 SQIVND (reference sequence). The CDR3 reads CASNPAGGDYGYTF. For the CDR3, the DNA is TGTGCCAGTAACCCGGCGGGGGGAGACTATGGCTACACCTTC.

The J gene is TRBJ1-1, the V gene TRBV27; tentative D call: TRBD1 (5 bases). The germline V gene encodes CDR1 MNHEY and CDR2 SMNVEV (reference sequence). This CDR3 comprises 17 residues. V was trimmed by 7 bases and J by 3 bases, leaving 24 bases between them. CDR3 bases: TGTGCCAGCAAGTTCTTGACAGACCGATTTTTTGACACTGAAGCTTTCTTT. It specifies CASKFLTDRFFDTEAFF.

The chain uses TRBV2 and TRBJ2-7; D is ambiguous. The V and J ends lost 4 bases and 2 bases respectively, with 9 bases between them. Germline values: CDR1 SNHLY, CDR2 FYNNEI. This CDR3 has 13 residues. The CDR3 sequence: CASSVHETYEQYF. As DNA, the CDR3 is TGTGCCAGCAGTGTTCACGAGACCTACGAGCAGTACTTC.

The chain combines TRBV5-1 with TRBJ2-7, with 10 bases lining up with TRBD2. Germline CDR1 is SGHRS and CDR2 is YFSETQ. Trimming removed 2 bases from V and 2 bases from J; junction bases left unmatched: 10. The CDR3 spans 17 residues. This CDR3 reads CASSLDLSGRATYEQYF. As DNA, the CDR3 is TGCGCCAGCAGCTTAGACCTAAGCGGGAGGGCCACCTACGAGCAGTACTTC.

The V gene is TRBV11-2, the J gene TRBJ1-1, with 8 nucleotides matching TRBD1. This CDR3 spans 14 amino acids. V shed 5 bases and J 4 bases; nucleotides not matched to a gene: 6. Germline assignment: CDR1 SGHAT and CDR2 FQNNGV. The CDR3 DNA reads as TGTGCCAGCAGCCCCTCTACAGGGGGCACTGAAGCTTTCTTT. Its translation: CASSPSTGGTEAFF.

The V call is TRBV9, the J call TRBJ2-3, with TRBD1 identical over 7 bases. V lost 0 bases and J lost 3; bases outside the gene matches: 10. The CDR3 extends over 17 amino acids. Germline CDR1 is SGDLS and CDR2 is YYNGEE. The CDR3 reads CASSVGIRGRRTDTQYF. The DNA for the CDR3 is TGTGCCAGCAGCGTAGGGATAAGGGGGCGAAGGACAGATACGCAGTATTTT.

This clone was seen a single time. This chain joins TRBV6-6 and TRBJ2-7, with a possible D match to TRBD2 (7 bases). The CDR3 has 14 amino acids. The germline V and J ends were trimmed by 7 bases and 2 bases, with 15 bases remaining between them. In germline, CDR1 is MNHNY, CDR2 SVGAGI (reference sequence). The DNA of the CDR3 is TGTGCCAGCACTGCGCAGGGGACTACCTACGAGCAGTACTTC. This codes for CASTAQGTTYEQYF.

The chain is built from TRBV7-6 and TRBJ2-2; tentative D call: TRBD2 (6 bases). Germline CDR1 reads SGHVS; CDR2 reads FNYEAQ. Trimming left V 4 bases short and J 5 bases short, with 8 bases between. The CDR3 consists of 13 residues. The CDR3 DNA follows: TGTGCCAGCAGCTCGACTAGTACCGGGGAGCTGTTTTTT. It translates to CASSSTSTGELFF.

The chain joins TRBV21-1 to TRBJ1-1; the table's D gene call, TRBD1, was not cross checked with the DNA. TRBV21-1 is labeled a pseudogene. This CDR3 is built from 16 residues. The CDR3 sequence is CASTVKGAKVDTEAFF. The DNA of the CDR3 is TGTGCCAGCACGGTTAAGGGGGCCAAGGTGGACACTGAAGCTTTCTTT.

The chain links TRBV25-1 to TRBJ2-1; 9 nucleotides match TRBD2. This CDR3 contains 16 residues. V was pared by 3 bases and J by 6 bases, with 9 bases of the junction left unmatched. Germline V gene lookup returns CDR1 MGHDK and CDR2 SYGVNS. The CDR3 DNA sequence: TGTGCCAGCAGTGAGACTCCGAGCGGGAGGCCCAATGAGCAGTTCTTC. Its translation is CASSETPSGRPNEQFF.

This chain connects TRBV9 to TRBJ2-7; TRBD1 matches at 8 bases. Germline V gives CDR1 SGDLS, CDR2 YYNGEE. Germline trimming cut 4 bases from V and 9 bases from J; bases unmatched to any gene: 12. This CDR3 is 14 amino acids long. In nucleotides, the CDR3 is TGTGCCAGCAGCCCGGGACAGGCTTCTAAAATGCAGTACTTC. Amino acids: CASSPGQASKMQYF.

This sequence joins TRBV9 and TRBJ2-3; a weak D match, TRBD1 (6 bases). V lost 5 bases and J 0 bases, leaving 10 bases between the germline ends. Germline lookup yields CDR1 SGDLS and CDR2 YYNGEE. The CDR3 length is 14 residues. The CDR3 is CASSLTGSTDTQYF. DNA of the CDR3: TGTGCCAGCAGTTTAACAGGGAGCACAGATACGCAGTATTTT.

This chain uses TRBV6-5 with TRBJ2-5, with TRBD1 identical over 8 bases. The CDR3 length is 16 residues. Trimming took 2 bases from V and 2 from J; bases not matched to a gene: 7. Germline V gives CDR1 MNHEY, CDR2 SVGAGI. CDR3 DNA sequence: TGTGCCAGCAGTTACAGTGGACAGGGAAGACAAGAGACCCAGTACTTC. This gives the protein CASSYSGQGRQETQYF.

The gene calls are TRBV5-1 and TRBJ1-1, with TRBD1 as a possible D gene (5 bases). The V end lost 0 bases, the J end lost 4 bases, and 7 bases lay between the germline ends. Germline CDR1 reads SGHRS; CDR2 reads YFSETQ. The CDR3 length is 13 residues. CDR3: CASSLAGVTEAFF. CDR3 in DNA: TGCGCCAGCAGCTTGGCGGGGGTCACTGAAGCTTTCTTT.

The chain has TRBV27 and TRBJ1-1; D uncertain. V was clipped by 3 bases and J by 4 bases, with 9 bases between them. CDR3 length: 13 amino acids. Looked up from germline, CDR1 is MNHEY and CDR2 is SMNVEV (reference sequence). The CDR3, as DNA: TGTGCCAGCAGTTTTCCATCGGGCACTGAAGCTTTCTTT. It yields the protein CASSFPSGTEAFF.

The gene calls are TRBV28 and TRBJ2-7, with 12 bases aligning to TRBD2. The CDR3 has 15 residues. The germline V gene has CDR1 MDHEN and CDR2 SYDVKM. Trimming cost V 8 bases and J 3 bases; bases outside gene matches: 8. CDR3 nucleotides: TGTGCCAGCGGACTAGCGGGAAATCGCTTCTACGAGCAGTACTTC. It yields the protein CASGLAGNRFYEQYF.

J is TRBJ2-3 and V is TRBV5-3, with D unclear. TRBV5-3 is an ORF, with its function uncertain. The CDR3 loop spans 16 amino acids. Trimming took 4 bases from V and 6 from J, leaving 21 bases between them. CDR3 nucleotide sequence: TGTGCCAGAAGCCTGGCGGCACCACGAGAGAGGGATACGCAGTATTTT. Protein product: CARSLAAPRERDTQYF.

The chain couples TRBV28 to TRBJ1-4; 10 nucleotides match TRBD1. In germline, CDR1 is MDHEN, CDR2 SYDVKM. The trim removed 4 bases at V and 8 bases at J, leaving 4 bases unmatched. The CDR3 has 14 residues. The CDR3 protein is CASSSGQGFEKLFF. The DNA of the CDR3 is TGTGCCAGCAGTTCGGGACAGGGGTTCGAAAAACTGTTTTTT.

The chain couples TRBV10-1 to TRBJ2-1, with 15 nucleotides matching TRBD2. V was clipped by 4 bases and J by 4 bases; unmatched bases: 5. This CDR3 region has 17 residues. The germline V gene has CDR1 WNHNN and CDR2 SYGVQD (reference sequence). Here the CDR3 reads CASSARTSGRVYNEQFF. CDR3 bases: TGCGCCAGCAGTGCTCGGACTAGCGGGAGGGTATACAATGAGCAGTTCTTC.

The chain couples TRBV19 to TRBJ2-7; no definite D call. The CDR3 loop spans 12 amino acids. Germline V gene lookup returns CDR1 LNHDA and CDR2 SQIVND (reference sequence). V gave up 0 bases and J gave up 2 bases, with 2 bases separating them. CDR3 coding DNA: TGTGCCAGTAGTATAGATACCTACGAGCAGTACTTC. This gives the protein CASSIDTYEQYF.